This TCR beta chain was profiled in a study of T cell responses to AZD1222 COVID-19 vaccine. Study findings and constraints: Clonal diversity was possibly underestimated, and the donors were mostly white British, with more females.

As regards this clone: Its matching antigen is unknown.

The protocol was immunoSEQ multiplex PCR, while the TCRdb copy is restricted to in-frame clones and leaves out a portion. This table has about 200,000 clones, over 85% appearing once. From germline, CDR1 is SNHLY and CDR2 FYNNEI. V lost 9 bases, J lost 9 bases, and 21 bases lay in between. The CDR3 runs 14 residues. Sequenced here: peripheral blood, sampled 28 days after the second dose of the MenACWY control vaccine. The V and J genes are TRBV2 and TRBJ2-1; D is possibly TRBD2 (6 bases). The TCR sequence derives from an adult who received the MenACWY meningococcal vaccine as a control. The CDR3 bases are TGTGCCAGACAGCCCCTAGAGGGAGGCTCTGAGCAGTTCTTC. It encodes CARQPLEGGSEQFF. The full variable domain, its missing parts supplied by reference TRBV2 and TRBJ2-1, is EPEVTQTPSHQVTQMGQEVILRCVPISNHLYFYWYRQILGQKVEFLVSFYNNEISEKSEIFDDQFSVERPDGSNFTLKIRSTKLEDSAMYFCARQPLEGGSEQFFGPGTRLTVL.